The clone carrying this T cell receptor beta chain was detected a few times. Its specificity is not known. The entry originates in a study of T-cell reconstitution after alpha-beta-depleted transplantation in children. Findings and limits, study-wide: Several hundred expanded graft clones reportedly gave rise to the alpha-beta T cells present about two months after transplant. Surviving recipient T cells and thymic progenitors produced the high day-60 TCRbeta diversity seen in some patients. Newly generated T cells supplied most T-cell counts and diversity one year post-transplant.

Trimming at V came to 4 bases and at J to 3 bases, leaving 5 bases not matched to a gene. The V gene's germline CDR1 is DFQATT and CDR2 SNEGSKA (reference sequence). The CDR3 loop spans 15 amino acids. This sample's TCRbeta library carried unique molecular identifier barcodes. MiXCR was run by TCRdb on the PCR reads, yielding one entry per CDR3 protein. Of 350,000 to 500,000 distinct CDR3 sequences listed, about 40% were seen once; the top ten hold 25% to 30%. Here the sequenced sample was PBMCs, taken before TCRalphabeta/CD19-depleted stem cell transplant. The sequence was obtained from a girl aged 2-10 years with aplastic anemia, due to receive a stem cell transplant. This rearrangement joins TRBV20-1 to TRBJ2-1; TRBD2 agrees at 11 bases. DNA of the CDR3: TGCAGTGCTATTCTAGCGGGAGGACACTACAATGAGCAGTTCTTC. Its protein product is CSAILAGGHYNEQFF.